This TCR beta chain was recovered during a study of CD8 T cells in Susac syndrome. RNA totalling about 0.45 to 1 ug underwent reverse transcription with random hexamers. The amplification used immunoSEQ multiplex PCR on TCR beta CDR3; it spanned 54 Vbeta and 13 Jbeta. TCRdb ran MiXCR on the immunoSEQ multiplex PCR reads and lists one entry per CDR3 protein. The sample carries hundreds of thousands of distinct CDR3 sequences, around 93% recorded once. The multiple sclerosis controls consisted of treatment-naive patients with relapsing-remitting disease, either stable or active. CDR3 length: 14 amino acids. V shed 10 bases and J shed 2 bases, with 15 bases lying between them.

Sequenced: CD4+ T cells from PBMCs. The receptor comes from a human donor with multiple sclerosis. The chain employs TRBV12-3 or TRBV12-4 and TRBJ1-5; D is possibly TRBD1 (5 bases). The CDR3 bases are TGTGCCACCGCGGGGGTCGCTGGCAATCAGCCCCAGCATTTT. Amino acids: CATAGVAGNQPQHF.